The present T cell receptor beta chain was sequenced within a study of STAT5B mutations in CD4+ large granular lymphocyte leukemia. Study results and caveats: Without putative leukemic clones, patient CD4-sorted repertoires remained more clonal than healthy CD4+ repertoires. Top patient clones used TRBV06 genes more often: 8/27 versus 2/35 in controls. Without HLA matching, higher CD4+ than CD8+ T-LGLL clonality could reflect small sample size.

Profiled with immunoSEQ multiplex PCR; TCRdb holds only in-frame clones, not every one. The sample yields 34,000 or so clones, around four fifths seen once. Per germline, CDR1 LNHDA and CDR2 SQIVND (reference sequence). The CDR3 has 16 amino acids. V lost 5 bases, J lost 1 base, and 5 bases stayed unmatched. As for this clone: Its antigen is not identified.

The TCR comes from a human donor in good health. This chain joins TRBV19 and TRBJ2-2; 9 bases map to TRBD2. Material: CD4+ T cells from blood buffy coats. The CDR3 coding sequence is TGTGCCAGTAGTCGCCGTAGCGGGGGGAACACCGGGGAGCTGTTTTTT. Encoded protein: CASSRRSGGNTGELFF.